Each of the 21 T cell receptor beta chains below was sequenced from the same sample in a study of T cells of healthy individuals. TCRdb passed the 5' RACE reads through MiXCR, listing each CDR3 protein once. The table lists 100,000 or so distinct CDR3 sequences, roughly 15% of them singletons. These TCRs come from a human donor in good health.

The table lists this clonotype with many counts. The chain has TRBV29-1 and TRBJ2-7, with D possibly matching TRBD1 (6 bases). Germline V lookup: CDR1 SQVTM, CDR2 ANQGSEA. The CDR3 totals 13 residues. Between the trimmed V and J ends, which lost 4 bases and 1 base, there was a span of 11 bases. This CDR3 reads CSVGQDLSYEQYF. CDR3 nucleotide sequence: TGCAGCGTTGGACAGGACCTGTCCTACGAGCAGTACTTC.

The rearrangement uses TRBV2 and TRBJ1-5; tentatively, D is TRBD1 (5 bases). The germline V gene encodes CDR1 SNHLY and CDR2 FYNNEI. Trimming pared 6 bases from V and 9 bases from J, leaving 21 bases between. The CDR3 has 15 residues. The DNA of the CDR3 is TGTGCCAGCAGGGCAGGGCCGGGTTCACAATCGCCCCAGCATTTT. Amino acids: CASRAGPGSQSPQHF.

This rearrangement joins TRBV20-1 to TRBJ2-7; 12 bases line up with TRBD2. J lost 1 base, V lost 4 bases, and 2 bases had no gene match. This CDR3 has 14 amino acids. CDR1 DFQATT and CDR2 SNEGSKA come from the germline V gene (reference sequence). This chain's CDR3 is CSAKTSGSSYEQYF. The CDR3 DNA reads as TGCAGTGCTAAGACTAGCGGGAGTTCCTACGAGCAGTACTTC.

The DNA for the CDR3 is TGTGCCAGCAGCACCAGGGGGCACGGCTACACCTTC. Residues: CASSTRGHGYTF. The chain employs TRBV3-1 and TRBJ1-2; 8 positions agree with TRBD1. Germline lookup yields CDR1 LGHDT and CDR2 YNNKEL (reference sequence). The ends lost 5 bases at V and 8 bases at J; junction bases unmatched: 4. CDR3 length equals 12 residues.

The gene calls are TRBV4-1 and TRBJ2-3, with a tentative D call TRBD2 (5 bases). CDR3 length equals 16 residues. Looked up from germline, CDR1 is MGHRA and CDR2 is YSYEKL. Trimming took off 7 bases at V and 4 bases at J, with 21 bases between the two ends. The CDR3 loop is CASTERGSGRADTQYF. In DNA form, the CDR3 reads TGCGCCAGCACCGAGAGAGGATCGGGGAGAGCAGATACGCAGTATTTT.

The CDR3 protein is CASSQVRGPEQYF. CDR3 in DNA: TGTGCCAGCAGCCAAGTCAGGGGGCCCGAGCAGTACTTC. The genes are TRBV4-2 and TRBJ2-7; 8 bases fit TRBD1. The germline gives CDR1 LGHNA, CDR2 YNFKEQ. V gave up 1 base and J gave up 6 bases; unmatched junction bases: 2. This CDR3 has 13 residues.

The chain uses TRBV19 and TRBJ2-6; D perhaps matches TRBD1 (6 bases). V was clipped by 1 base and J by 2 bases, with 9 bases between them. This CDR3 is built from 16 residues. The germline CDR1 and CDR2 sequences are LNHDA and SQIVND (reference sequence). The CDR3 reads CASSIGPGAGANVLTF. The CDR3 coding sequence is TGTGCCAGTAGTATAGGCCCAGGGGCTGGGGCCAACGTCCTGACTTTC.

The chain carries TRBV7-2 and TRBJ1-3, with D possibly TRBD1 on 6 matching bases. Germline V gene data show CDR1 as SGHTA and CDR2 as FQGNSA. Trimming left V 6 bases short and J 8 bases short, with 14 bases between. The CDR3 contains 13 residues. The CDR3 spells CASRQGGRDTIYF. CDR3 nucleotides: TGTGCCAGCAGACAAGGGGGGCGGGACACCATATATTTT. The full variable domain, rest sourced from reference TRBV7-2 and TRBJ1-3, is GAGVSQSPSNKVTEKGKDVELRCDPISGHTALYWYRQSLGQGLEFLIYFQGNSAPDKSGLPSDRFSAERTGGSVSTLTIQRTQQEDSAVYLCASRQGGRDTIYFGEGSWLTVV.

This clonotype was counted only a few times. The chain has TRBV23-1 and TRBJ2-2, with D possibly called TRBD1 or TRBD2 (5 bases each). TRBV23-1 is known as an ORF, though its function is uncertain. The CDR3 consists of 13 residues. Trimming cost V 6 bases and J 4 bases, with 9 bases left between them. CDR3 nucleotides: TGCGCCAGCAGGGGGACGTTCACCGGGGAGCTGTTTTTT. Protein sequence: CASRGTFTGELFF.

This clonotype was picked up many times. This chain connects TRBV7-9 to TRBJ1-1; 10 bases are a match to TRBD1. V gave up 8 bases and J gave up 4 bases; unmatched junction bases: 10. The CDR3 has 15 amino acids. The V gene's germline CDR1 is SEHNR and CDR2 FQNEAQ (reference sequence). For the CDR3, the DNA is TGTGCCAGCGGAAGACAGGGGGCGTTCGGCACTGAAGCTTTCTTT. Translation gives CASGRQGAFGTEAFF.

The chain has TRBV12-3 or TRBV12-4 and TRBJ2-5, with 9 bases identical to TRBD1. The CDR3 length is 17 residues. V dropped 5 bases and J dropped 1; count of bases not matched to a gene: 11. The CDR3 region is CASSPIQGARGQETQYF. CDR3 nucleotide sequence: TGTGCCAGCAGTCCGATACAGGGGGCGCGGGGCCAAGAGACCCAGTACTTC.

This clonotype was observed a few times. At one end, the junction sequence differs from germline, possibly due to a read error. V usage is TRBV7-7 and J usage is TRBJ1-2, with D perhaps TRBD1 (5 bases). The CDR3 loop spans 14 amino acids. Germline loops: CDR1 SSHAT, CDR2 FNYEAQ (reference sequence). The CDR3 nucleotides read TGTGCTAGCAGCTTCAGGGCCTTTTGGTATGGCTACACCTTC. Protein product: CASSFRAFWYGYTF.

V and J are TRBV10-3 and TRBJ2-3; the match to TRBD1 covers 9 bases. Trimming took 9 bases from V and 5 from J; bases not matched to a gene: 3. CDR1 is ENHRY and CDR2 is SYGVKD in the germline V gene. The CDR3 has 12 residues. The DNA for the CDR3 is TGTGCCATACAGGGGGCAGGAGATACGCAGTATTTT. Translating it yields CAIQGAGDTQYF.

This chain links TRBV2 with TRBJ2-1; 9 bases map to TRBD2. There are 15 residues in the CDR3. V gave up 7 bases and J gave up 0 bases; unmatched junction bases: 4. Germline CDR1 reads SNHLY; CDR2 reads FYNNEI. This CDR3 reads CASTRLAVSYNEQFF. The CDR3 coding sequence is TGTGCCAGCACCAGACTAGCGGTCTCCTACAATGAGCAGTTCTTC.

Points on this clonotype: A read error may explain this, as a much larger clone is one base away. This rearrangement joins TRBV7-2 to TRBJ2-3; D perhaps matches TRBD2 (6 bases). In germline, CDR1 is SGHTA, CDR2 FQGNSA. This CDR3 spans 15 amino acids. The CDR3 protein is CAGSPLARGTDTQYF. CDR3 coding DNA: TGTGCCGGCAGTCCACTAGCCCGCGGCACAGATACGCAGTATTTT.

This clonotype was counted many times. The chain carries TRBV7-9 and TRBJ2-5; 7 nucleotides align to TRBD2. This CDR3 is built from 15 residues. The J segment lost 1 base and the V segment lost 2 bases, leaving 4 bases of the junction unmatched. Germline loops: CDR1 SEHNR, CDR2 FQNEAQ (reference sequence). CDR3 DNA: TGTGCCAGCAGCTTAATAGCGGGCGCCCAAGAGACCCAGTACTTC. Translation: CASSLIAGAQETQYF.

This clonotype was recorded at least ten times. The rearrangement joins TRBV29-1 to TRBJ2-1; weak D call: TRBD2 (6 bases). Trimming took off 8 bases at V and 6 bases at J, with 17 bases between the two ends. CDR1 is SQVTM, CDR2 ANQGSEA, per germline. The CDR3 length is 13 residues. The CDR3 here is CSTPREPFNEQFF. The CDR3 DNA reads as TGCAGCACCCCACGGGAGCCTTTCAATGAGCAGTTCTTC.

The chain carries TRBV9 and TRBJ2-3; the D is unclear. Per germline, CDR1 SGDLS and CDR2 YYNGEE. V was trimmed by 3 bases and J by 6 bases, leaving 8 bases between them. There are 12 residues in the CDR3. CDR3 in DNA: TGTGCCAGCAGCGAGAGTATGGATACGCAGTATTTT. This translates into CASSESMDTQYF. The variable domain in full, completed from reference TRBV9 and TRBJ2-3, reads DSGVTQTPKHLITATGQRVTLRCSPRSGDLSVYWYQQSLDQGLQFLIQYYNGEERAKGNILERFSAQQFPDLHSELNLSSLELGDSALYFCASSESMDTQYFGPGTRLTVL.

Judged by abundance, this clonotype is large. This chain uses TRBV7-8 with TRBJ2-1, with TRBD2 identical over 8 bases. The CDR3 covers 14 residues. Germline V lookup: CDR1 SGHVS, CDR2 FQNEAQ. V shed 3 bases, J shed 7 bases, and the junction held 5 bases outside the gene matches. CDR3 in amino acids: CASSFRGGANEQFF. CDR3 DNA sequence: TGTGCCAGCAGCTTTCGGGGGGGCGCTAATGAGCAGTTCTTC.

This clonotype turned up a few times. This chain uses TRBV6-2 or TRBV6-3 with TRBJ2-7; D not resolved. The germline V gene has CDR1 MNHEY and CDR2 SVGEGT. The CDR3 contains 13 residues. Trimming pared 5 bases from V and 3 bases from J, leaving 11 bases between. The CDR3 sequence is CASSILPLYEQYF. DNA for the CDR3: TGTGCCAGCAGTATCCTCCCCCTCTACGAGCAGTACTTC.

This clonotype turned up a few times. A much larger clone lies one base from this, so it may be a read error. This chain uses TRBV28 with TRBJ1-2, with D unclear. V was clipped by 3 bases and J by 3 bases, with 2 bases between them. The germline V gene encodes CDR1 MDHEN and CDR2 SYDVKM. This CDR3 has 11 amino acids. The CDR3 bases are TGTGCCAGCAGTTTTTACTATGGCTACACCTTC. It encodes CASSFYYGYTF.